This TCR beta chain emerged from a study of T cell changes during pregnancy in multiple sclerosis. In its sample, this clone was seen once. Trimming left V 7 bases short and J 0 bases short, with 18 bases between. Germline lookup yields CDR1 SGDLS and CDR2 YYNGEE. The CDR3 covers 16 residues. Sequencing used immunoSEQ multiplex PCR; TCRdb keeps in-frame clones, though not all of them. The repertoire holds approximately 100,000 clones, roughly nine tenths seen once, with less than 4% in the top ten. V is TRBV9 and J is TRBJ2-3; possible D gene TRBD2, 6 bases. This receptor was obtained from a female donor with multiple sclerosis, enrolled in a pregnancy study. Source: peripheral blood, taken after pregnancy. CDR3 region: CASGETLGGSTDTQYF. The CDR3, as DNA: TGTGCCAGCGGGGAAACTTTGGGGGGTAGCACAGATACGCAGTATTTT. Based on the CDR3 plus reference TRBV9 and TRBJ2-3, the full variable domain is DSGVTQTPKHLITATGQRVTLRCSPRSGDLSVYWYQQSLDQGLQFLIQYYNGEERAKGNILERFSAQQFPDLHSELNLSSLELGDSALYFCASGETLGGSTDTQYFGPGTRLTVL.